Sequencing of this T cell receptor (beta chain) was carried out in a study of shared clonotypes between healthy human individuals. Trimming left V 0 bases short and J 4 bases short, with 17 bases between. The germline CDR1 and CDR2 sequences are MDHEN and SYDVKM. There are 17 residues in the CDR3. The authors distributed each subset's genomic DNA evenly over several immunoSEQ plates. Some clones are missing from TCRdb's copy, which holds only in-frame ones; the method was immunoSEQ multiplex PCR. The data show roughly 660,000 clones, around 91% seen once. The chain employs TRBV28 and TRBJ2-3, with a weak D call TRBD1 (6 bases). The sample taken for sequencing was memory CD8+ T cells from PBMCs. The subset: CD45RO+ cells pooled with CCR7-negative TemRA cells. This clonotype originated in a man between 18 and 29 years old in good health. Some clones in this sample may be carry-over from other donors' samples. The CDR3 region is CASSLWWAGAGSDTQYF. The CDR3 nucleotides are TGTGCCAGCAGTTTATGGTGGGCAGGGGCTGGATCAGATACGCAGTATTTT. Full variable domain (outside the CDR3, taken from reference TRBV28 and TRBJ2-3): DVKVTQSSRYLVKRTGEKVFLECVQDMDHENMFWYRQDPGLGLRLIYFSYDVKMKEKGDIPEGYSVSREKKERFSLILESASTNQTSMYLCASSLWWAGAGSDTQYFGPGTRLTVL.